This TCR beta chain was obtained from a study of blood T cell repertoires in COVID-19. The germline V gene has CDR1 LNHDA and CDR2 SQIVND (reference sequence). Losses at the gene ends were 5 bases for V and 2 bases for J; bases not matched to a gene: 14. This CDR3 contains 17 residues. Clones were read by immunoSEQ multiplex PCR, and TCRdb kept only the in-frame ones, dropping some. Of approximately 170,000 clones listed, roughly four fifths are singletons. The chain carries TRBV19 and TRBJ2-7; 8 bases match TRBD1. Material for sequencing was peripheral blood. The sequence was collected from an older woman with COVID-19, enrolled during active disease. CDR3 DNA sequence: TGTGCCAGTAGTTCCCGTTTGTCCGGACAGGGCCCCTACGAGCAGTACTTC. This sequence encodes CASSSRLSGQGPYEQYF.